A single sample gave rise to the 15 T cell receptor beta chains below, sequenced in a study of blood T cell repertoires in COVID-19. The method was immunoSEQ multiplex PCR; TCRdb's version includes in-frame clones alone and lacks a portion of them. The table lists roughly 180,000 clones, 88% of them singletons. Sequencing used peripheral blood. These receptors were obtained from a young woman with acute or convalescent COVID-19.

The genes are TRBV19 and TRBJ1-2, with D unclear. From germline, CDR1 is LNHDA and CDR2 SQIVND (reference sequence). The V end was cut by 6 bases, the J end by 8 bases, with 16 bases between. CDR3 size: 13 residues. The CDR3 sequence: CASRAVGAGGYTF. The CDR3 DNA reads TGTGCCAGTAGGGCGGTTGGAGCGGGAGGCTACACCTTC.

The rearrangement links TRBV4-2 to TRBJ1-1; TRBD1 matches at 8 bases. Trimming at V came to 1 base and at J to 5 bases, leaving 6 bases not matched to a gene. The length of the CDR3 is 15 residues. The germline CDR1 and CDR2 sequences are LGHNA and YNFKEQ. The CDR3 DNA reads TGTGCCAGCAGCCAAGTCGGACAGGGTCAAACTGAAGCTTTCTTT. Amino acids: CASSQVGQGQTEAFF.

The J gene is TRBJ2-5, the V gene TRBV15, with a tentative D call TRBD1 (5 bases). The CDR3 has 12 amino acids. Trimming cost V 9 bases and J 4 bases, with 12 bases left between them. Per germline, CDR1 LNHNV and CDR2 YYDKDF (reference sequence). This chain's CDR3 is CATQDSVETQYF. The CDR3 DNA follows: TGTGCCACTCAAGACAGTGTAGAGACCCAGTACTTC.

CDR3 residues: CASSTGGVVRGQSQYF. CDR3 coding DNA: TGTGCCAGCTCGACAGGGGGCGTCGTTCGTGGACAATCCCAGTACTTC. V gene TRBV19 combines with J gene TRBJ2-5, with 10 bases fitting TRBD1. Germline loops: CDR1 LNHDA, CDR2 SQIVND (reference sequence). This CDR3 is built from 16 residues. The junction had 19 bases not matched to a gene; V was cut back by 9 bases and J by 9 bases. The variable domain in full, completed from reference TRBV19 and TRBJ2-5, reads DGGITQSPKYLFRKEGQNVTLSCEQNLNHDAMYWYRQDPGQGLRLIYYSQIVNDFQKGDIAEGYSVSREKKESFPLTVTSAQKNPTAFYLCASSTGGVVRGQSQYFGPGTRLLVL.

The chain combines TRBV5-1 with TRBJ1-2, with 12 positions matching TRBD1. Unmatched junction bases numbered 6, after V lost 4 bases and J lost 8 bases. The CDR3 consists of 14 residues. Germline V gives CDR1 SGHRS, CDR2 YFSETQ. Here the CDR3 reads CASSPGTGGPGYTF. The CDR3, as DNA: TGCGCCAGCAGCCCCGGGACAGGGGGCCCAGGCTACACCTTC.

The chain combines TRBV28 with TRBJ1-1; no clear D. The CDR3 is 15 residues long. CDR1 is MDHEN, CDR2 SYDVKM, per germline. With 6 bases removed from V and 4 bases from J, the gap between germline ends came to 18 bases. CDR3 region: CASSAPDWMGTEAFF. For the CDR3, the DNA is TGTGCCAGCAGCGCCCCGGACTGGATGGGCACTGAAGCTTTCTTT.

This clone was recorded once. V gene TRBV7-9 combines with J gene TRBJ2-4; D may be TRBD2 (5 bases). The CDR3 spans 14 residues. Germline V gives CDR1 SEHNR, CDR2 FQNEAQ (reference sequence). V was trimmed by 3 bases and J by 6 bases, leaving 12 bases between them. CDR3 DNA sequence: TGTGCCAGCAGCTTGGTGGGAGCGCCAAACATTCAGTACTTC. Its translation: CASSLVGAPNIQYF.

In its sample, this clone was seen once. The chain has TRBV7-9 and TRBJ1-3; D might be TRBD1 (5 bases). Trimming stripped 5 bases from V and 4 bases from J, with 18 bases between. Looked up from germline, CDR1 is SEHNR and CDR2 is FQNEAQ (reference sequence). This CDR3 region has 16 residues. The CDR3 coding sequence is TGTGCCAGCAGCCCCACAGTACCTGGGGCCGGAAACACCATATATTTT. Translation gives CASSPTVPGAGNTIYF. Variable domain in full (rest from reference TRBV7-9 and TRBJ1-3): DTGVSQNPRHKITKRGQNVTFRCDPISEHNRLYWYRQTLGQGPEFLTYFQNEAQLEKSRLLSDRFSAERPKGSFSTLEIQRTEQGDSAMYLCASSPTVPGAGNTIYFGEGSWLTVV.

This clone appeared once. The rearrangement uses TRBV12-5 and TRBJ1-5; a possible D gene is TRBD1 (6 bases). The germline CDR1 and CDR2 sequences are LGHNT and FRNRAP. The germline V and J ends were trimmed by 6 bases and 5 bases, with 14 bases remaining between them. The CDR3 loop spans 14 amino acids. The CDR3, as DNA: TGTGCTAGTGGGGGAGACAGGATCGATCAGCCCCAGCATTTT. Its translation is CASGGDRIDQPQHF.

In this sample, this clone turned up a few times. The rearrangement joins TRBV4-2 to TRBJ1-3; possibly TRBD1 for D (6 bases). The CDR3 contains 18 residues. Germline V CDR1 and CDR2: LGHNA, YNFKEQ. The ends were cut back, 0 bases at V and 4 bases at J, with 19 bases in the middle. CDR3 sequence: CASSQDRLTGYQGNTIYF. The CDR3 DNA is TGTGCCAGCAGCCAAGATCGGCTAACAGGGTATCAGGGAAACACCATATATTTT.

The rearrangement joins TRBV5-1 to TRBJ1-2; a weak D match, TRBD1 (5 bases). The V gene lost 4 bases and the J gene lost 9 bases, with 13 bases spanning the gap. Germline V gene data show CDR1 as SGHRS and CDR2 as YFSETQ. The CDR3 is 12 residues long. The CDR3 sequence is CASSRYEDSYTF. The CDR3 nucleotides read TGCGCCAGCAGCCGGTACGAGGACAGCTACACCTTC.

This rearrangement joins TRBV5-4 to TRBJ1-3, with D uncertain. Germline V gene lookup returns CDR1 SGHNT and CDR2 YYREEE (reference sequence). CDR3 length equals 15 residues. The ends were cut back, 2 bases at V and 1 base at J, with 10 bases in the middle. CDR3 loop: CASSFSSGSGNTIYF. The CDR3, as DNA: TGTGCCAGCAGCTTTTCTAGTGGATCTGGAAACACCATATATTTT.

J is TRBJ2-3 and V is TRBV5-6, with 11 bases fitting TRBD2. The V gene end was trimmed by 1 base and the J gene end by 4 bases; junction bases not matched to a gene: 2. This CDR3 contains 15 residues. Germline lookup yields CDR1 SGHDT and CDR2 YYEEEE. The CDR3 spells CASSLPSGRSDTQYF. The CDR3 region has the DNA TGTGCCAGCAGCTTGCCTAGCGGGAGGTCAGATACGCAGTATTTT.

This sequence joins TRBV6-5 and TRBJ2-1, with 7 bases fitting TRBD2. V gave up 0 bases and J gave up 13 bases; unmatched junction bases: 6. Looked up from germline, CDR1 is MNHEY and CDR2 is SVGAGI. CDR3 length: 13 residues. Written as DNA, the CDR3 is TGTGCCAGCAGTTACTCGGTGGCGGGAGCCCAGTTCTTC. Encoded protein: CASSYSVAGAQFF.

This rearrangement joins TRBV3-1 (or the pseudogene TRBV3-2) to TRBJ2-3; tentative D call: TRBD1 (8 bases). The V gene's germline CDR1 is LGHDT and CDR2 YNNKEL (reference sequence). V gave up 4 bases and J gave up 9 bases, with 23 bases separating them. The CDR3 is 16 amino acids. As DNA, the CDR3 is TGTGCCAGCAGCCCTTTAGACAGGGGATCGGGAGGAACGCAGTATTTT. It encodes CASSPLDRGSGGTQYF.